These 26 T cell receptor beta chains originate from one sample sequenced in a study of cytomegalovirus exposure and HLA in healthy donors. Use of 60 Vbeta and 13 Jbeta primers characterized the PCR. Measured with immunoSEQ multiplex PCR; TCRdb has only the in-frame clones, and not every one. Counted here are approximately 44,000 clones, 81% occurring once; the ten biggest clones make up around 2.5%. Sequencing used PBMCs. These receptors were obtained from a man in his fifties or sixties in good health and CMV-seronegative.

The CDR3 DNA is TGTGCCAGCAGCGTTAGCGGGAAGTTGGATGAGCAGTTCTTC. This codes for CASSVSGKLDEQFF. The chain couples TRBV9 to TRBJ2-1; 8 bases are shared with TRBD2. Germline values: CDR1 SGDLS, CDR2 YYNGEE. The CDR3 contains 14 residues. V lost 2 bases and J lost 8; bases outside the gene matches: 6.

This rearrangement joins TRBV4-2 to TRBJ2-7, with a tentative D call TRBD2 (5 bases). Looked up from germline, CDR1 is LGHNA and CDR2 is YNFKEQ. V lost 1 base and J lost 2, with 12 bases in between. This CDR3 has 15 residues. The CDR3 coding sequence is TGTGCCAGCAGCCAAGGAGTACCAGCGGCCTACGAGCAGTACTTC. This sequence encodes CASSQGVPAAYEQYF.

The chain recombines TRBV7-9 with TRBJ2-3; TRBD2 matches at 12 bases. V gave up 3 bases and J gave up 2 bases; unmatched junction bases: 12. The CDR3 contains 19 residues. The germline V gene encodes CDR1 SEHNR and CDR2 FQNEAQ (reference sequence). The CDR3 bases are TGTGCCAGCAGCTTCCAGGGGGGTGGACTAGCGGGGACCACAGATACGCAGTATTTT. It specifies CASSFQGGGLAGTTDTQYF.

In its sample, this clone was seen a few times. The genes are TRBV21-1 and TRBJ1-4. TRBV21-1 is shown as a pseudogene. The CDR3 spans 16 residues. The CDR3 here is CASSKAPGKTNEKLFF. CDR3 nucleotide sequence: TGTGCCAGCAGCAAAGCTCCGGGGAAAACTAATGAAAAACTGTTTTTT.

The chain carries TRBV6-6 and TRBJ1-1; possibly TRBD1 for D (6 bases). Trimming left V 7 bases short and J 0 bases short, with 9 bases between. The V gene's germline CDR1 is MNHNY and CDR2 SVGAGI (reference sequence). CDR3 length: 13 residues. The CDR3 region has the DNA TGTGCCAGCACCTGGACAGTGAACACTGAAGCTTTCTTT. Translated, it gives CASTWTVNTEAFF.

The V call is TRBV5-1, the J call TRBJ2-1; 10 bases map to TRBD2. Germline V gives CDR1 SGHRS, CDR2 YFSETQ. The V and J ends lost 0 bases and 0 bases, in that order; junction bases with no gene match: 0. The CDR3 extends over 16 amino acids. This chain's CDR3 is CASSLVAGGSYNEQFF. The CDR3 DNA reads TGCGCCAGCAGCTTGGTAGCGGGAGGCTCCTACAATGAGCAGTTCTTC.

V and J are TRBV7-9 and TRBJ1-1; D is undetermined. This CDR3 region has 13 residues. Trimming left V 1 base short and J 11 bases short, with 14 bases between. Germline CDR1 is SEHNR and CDR2 is FQNEAQ (reference sequence). Written as DNA, the CDR3 is TGTGCCAGCAGCTTAGTCGGGGTTCCGGAGGCTTTCTTT. It yields the protein CASSLVGVPEAFF.

The chain uses TRBV6-5 and TRBJ2-2; weak D call: TRBD2 (6 bases). The CDR3 consists of 13 residues. Germline loops: CDR1 MNHEY, CDR2 SVGAGI. The V end was cut by 5 bases, the J end by 5 bases, with 9 bases between. The CDR3 nucleotides are TGTGCCAGCAGTGCACGGGGGACCGGGGAGCTGTTTTTT. It codes for CASSARGTGELFF.

The V and J genes are TRBV2 and TRBJ2-1; 8 bases align to TRBD2. In germline, CDR1 is SNHLY, CDR2 FYNNEI. Germline trimming cut 1 base from V and 10 bases from J; bases unmatched to any gene: 6. This CDR3 has 14 residues. The CDR3, as DNA: TGTGCCAGCAGTGAAGAGGTTAGCGGGGTCGAGCAGTTCTTC. This translates into CASSEEVSGVEQFF.

As regards this clone: One end of the junction does not line up with germline, which may come from a read error. The V gene is TRBV7-9, the J gene TRBJ2-1, with TRBD2 matching over 10 bases. The CDR3 runs 17 residues. Per the germline V gene, CDR1 is SEHNR and CDR2 is FQNEAQ (reference sequence). The chain's CDR3 is CSSSSQRGLAGVNEQFF. CDR3 nucleotide sequence: TGTTCCAGCAGCTCCCAAAGGGGGCTAGCGGGGGTCAATGAGCAGTTCTTC.

This clone was counted once. The chain recombines TRBV28 with TRBJ2-7; D is ambiguous. The CDR3 has 13 amino acids. Germline assignment: CDR1 MDHEN and CDR2 SYDVKM. Trimming took off 3 bases at V and 2 bases at J, with 8 bases between the two ends. The CDR3 coding sequence is TGTGCCAGCAGTTTTGGCAGAACCTACGAGCAGTACTTC. Protein: CASSFGRTYEQYF.

Here the CDR3 reads CASSQVSDRTGGSPLHF. The CDR3 DNA is TGCGCCAGCAGCCAAGTTTCGGACCGAACAGGGGGCTCACCCCTCCACTTT. The chain carries TRBV4-3 and TRBJ1-6; 9 bases fit TRBD1. This CDR3 has 17 residues. CDR1 and CDR2 from the germline V gene are LGHNA and YSLEER. V was clipped by 1 base and J by 10 bases; unmatched bases: 11.

This clone was seen more than once but under ten times. CDR3 sequence (DNA): TGCAGCGTGGGCGGGGCGGGAGCTCAATTAGGGACAGATACGCAGTATTTT. Translation: CSVGGAGAQLGTDTQYF. The chain is built from TRBV29-1 and TRBJ2-3; 7 bases match TRBD2. The V gene's germline CDR1 is SQVTM and CDR2 ANQGSEA. The CDR3 has 17 amino acids. J gave up 3 bases and V 6 bases, and 18 bases lay outside the gene matches.

The V gene is TRBV19, the J gene TRBJ1-5; 12 bases fit TRBD1. The CDR3 has 16 amino acids. V lost 7 bases to trimming and J lost 7 bases; unmatched junction nucleotides: 11. Germline lookup yields CDR1 LNHDA and CDR2 SQIVND (reference sequence). CDR3 residues: CASTPRGQGAEQPQHF. CDR3 DNA sequence: TGTGCCAGTACCCCCCGGGGACAGGGGGCCGAACAGCCCCAGCATTTT.

The rearrangement uses TRBV29-1 and TRBJ2-7, with a weak D call TRBD1 (6 bases). The CDR3 loop spans 14 amino acids. V gave up 1 base and J gave up 0 bases, with 10 bases separating them. Germline loops: CDR1 SQVTM, CDR2 ANQGSEA. The CDR3 here is CSVEGPDSSYEQYF. In nucleotides, the CDR3 is TGCAGCGTTGAAGGCCCGGACAGCTCCTACGAGCAGTACTTC.

CDR3 residues: CASSAIPDSYGYTF. DNA for the CDR3: TGTGCCAGCAGTGCAATCCCGGACAGCTATGGCTACACCTTC. This sequence joins TRBV6-1 and TRBJ1-2; a possible D gene is TRBD1 (6 bases). This CDR3 region has 14 residues. The V gene's germline CDR1 is MNHNS and CDR2 SASEGT. Trimming shortened V by 4 bases and J by 4 bases, and 13 bases separated the two germline ends.

For the CDR3, the DNA is TGCGCCATTCCTCGCCAGGAGAGGGGGCTTGAGCAGTACTTC. Encoded protein: CAIPRQERGLEQYF. V usage is TRBV23-1 and J usage is TRBJ2-7, with 7 bases lining up with TRBD1. TRBV23-1 is noted as an ORF with a role that remains uncertain. With 10 bases clipped from V and 7 bases from J, the junction kept 16 bases outside the gene matches. The CDR3 length is 14 residues.

This chain uses TRBV4-2 with TRBJ2-2; D might be TRBD1 (6 bases). This CDR3 is built from 18 residues. CDR1 is LGHNA and CDR2 is YNFKEQ in the germline V gene. V gave up 2 bases and J gave up 0 bases, with 16 bases separating them. The CDR3 loop reads CASSQRTGTTSNTGELFF. CDR3 coding DNA: TGTGCCAGCAGCCAACGGACCGGGACAACCTCGAACACCGGGGAGCTGTTTTTT.

The genes are TRBV2 and TRBJ2-7; the match to TRBD1 covers 7 bases. The CDR3 runs to 16 residues. Germline V gene sequence: CDR1 SNHLY, CDR2 FYNNEI. The trim removed 5 bases at V and 3 bases at J, leaving 13 bases unmatched. The CDR3 region has the DNA TGTGCCAGCAGTTTAAGGGGGCAGGGGTTCTACTACGAGCAGTACTTC. Translation gives CASSLRGQGFYYEQYF.

The V and J genes are TRBV5-1 and TRBJ2-3; 16 bases align to TRBD2. J gave up 4 bases and V 0 bases, and 2 bases lay outside the gene matches. CDR1 and CDR2 from the germline V gene are SGHRS and YFSETQ. The CDR3 covers 17 residues. CDR3 region: CASSLDGTSGGADTQYF. CDR3 bases: TGCGCCAGCAGCTTGGATGGGACTAGCGGGGGGGCAGATACGCAGTATTTT.

The J gene is TRBJ2-1, the V gene TRBV30; no definite D call. Germline V CDR1 and CDR2: GTSNPN, SVGIG (reference sequence). Deletions cut 0 bases from V and 7 bases from J, with 7 bases between. The length of the CDR3 is 12 residues. In DNA, the CDR3 is TGTGCCTGGAGTGTACTTCGGAATGAGCAGTTCTTC. This gives the protein CAWSVLRNEQFF.

The gene calls are TRBV4-3 and TRBJ1-1; no definite D call. V dropped 4 bases and J dropped 0 bases, with 12 bases sitting between them. Germline values: CDR1 LGHNA, CDR2 YSLEER. The CDR3 loop spans 15 amino acids. CDR3 region: CASSPTEFMNTEAFF. Here the CDR3 DNA reads TGCGCCAGCAGCCCTACAGAGTTCATGAACACTGAAGCTTTCTTT.

The chain combines TRBV7-2 with TRBJ1-5, with D maybe TRBD1 (5 bases). V lost 3 bases and J lost 2, with 8 bases in between. There are 14 residues in the CDR3. Germline CDR1 is SGHTA and CDR2 is FQGNSA. The CDR3: CASSLQGGNQPQHF. Written as DNA, the CDR3 is TGTGCCAGCAGCTTGCAGGGCGGCAATCAGCCCCAGCATTTT.

The rearrangement uses TRBV28 and TRBJ1-2, with 7 bases fitting TRBD1. Trimming cost V 8 bases and J 4 bases; bases outside gene matches: 4. This CDR3 region has 12 residues. Germline V gene sequence: CDR1 MDHEN, CDR2 SYDVKM. CDR3 protein: CASVGDSYGYTF. For the CDR3, the DNA is TGTGCCAGCGTTGGGGACAGCTATGGCTACACCTTC.

This chain joins TRBV28 and TRBJ1-5, with 9 nucleotides matching TRBD1. Per germline, CDR1 MDHEN and CDR2 SYDVKM. With V trimmed by 6 bases and J by 6 bases, 3 bases remained unmatched. The CDR3 runs 13 residues. The CDR3 region has the DNA TGTGCCAGCAGAACAGGGGGCGGTCAGCCCCAGCATTTT. Translating it yields CASRTGGGQPQHF. The full variable domain, with the rest looked up from reference TRBV28 and TRBJ1-5, is DVKVTQSSRYLVKRTGEKVFLECVQDMDHENMFWYRQDPGLGLRLIYFSYDVKMKEKGDIPEGYSVSREKKERFSLILESASTNQTSMYLCASRTGGGQPQHFGDGTRLSIL.

To note about this clone: At one boundary the junction diverges from the germline segment, which might be a read error. V is TRBV28 and J is TRBJ2-1, with TRBD1 matching 10 bases. The germline V gene encodes CDR1 MDHEN and CDR2 SYDVKM. This CDR3 has 16 residues. CDR3 loop: CASSPRQGAGYSEQFF. In nucleotides, the CDR3 is TGTGCCAGCAGTCCAAGACAGGGGGCTGGGTACAGTGAGCAGTTCTTC.